Below, 27 T cell receptor beta chains from the same sample are listed, as sequenced in a study of persistence of HIV-infected CD4 T cells. Lysates of CMV-infected fibroblasts at approximately 9.4 ug/mL stimulated these cells. CD4+ T cells upregulating both CD40 ligand and CD69 were sorted as responding cells. This was the immunoSEQ version 4 assay in survey mode. Libraries were prepared by immunoSEQ multiplex PCR; TCRdb keeps only in-frame clonotypes and omits some of them. The table has over 15,000 clones, less than 75% seen once. No cognate antigen is known for these TCRs. This specimen was CD4+ T cells sorted from PBMCs after roughly 19-hour stimulation, taken from a patient who received antiretroviral therapy. Every receptor here comes from an adult woman with HIV who was CMV-seropositive.

The V gene is TRBV5-1, the J gene TRBJ1-4; unclear D gene. V shed 1 base and J shed 4 bases, with 8 bases lying between them. This CDR3 has 14 residues. Germline assignment: CDR1 SGHRS and CDR2 YFSETQ. The chain's CDR3 is CASSLWQDNEKLFF. CDR3 bases: TGCGCCAGCAGCTTGTGGCAGGATAATGAAAAACTGTTTTTT.

The chain links TRBV2 to TRBJ2-7, with no clear D. This CDR3 has 11 residues. The germline V and J ends were trimmed by 5 bases and 4 bases, with 6 bases remaining between them. Germline V gives CDR1 SNHLY, CDR2 FYNNEI. The CDR3 DNA reads TGTGCCAGCAGTCCTGAATACGAGCAGTACTTC. It is translated as CASSPEYEQYF.

This chain connects TRBV5-5 to TRBJ1-5; possibly TRBD1 for D (5 bases). V lost 4 bases, J lost 0 bases, and 11 bases lay in between. Germline CDR1 and CDR2: SGHKS and YYEKEE (reference sequence). This CDR3 comprises 15 residues. The CDR3 nucleotides read TGTGCCAGCAGCGCCGACAGTAATAGCAATCAGCCCCAGCATTTT. As protein: CASSADSNSNQPQHF.

The chain has TRBV11-2 and TRBJ1-1, with D possibly being TRBD1 (5 bases). This CDR3 is 15 amino acids long. Trimming took 6 bases from V and 1 from J, leaving 15 bases between them. From germline, CDR1 is SGHAT and CDR2 FQNNGV. The CDR3 loop is CASRFDRAQNTEAFF. CDR3 in DNA: TGTGCCAGCAGATTCGACAGAGCCCAGAACACTGAAGCTTTCTTT.

The table lists this clone with a few counts. The rearrangement uses TRBV12-3 or TRBV12-4 and TRBJ2-5; D unresolved. V dropped 6 bases and J dropped 2 bases, with 10 bases sitting between them. This CDR3 is built from 13 residues. CDR3 region: CASRLGSQETQYF. The DNA for the CDR3 is TGTGCCAGCAGACTGGGCTCTCAAGAGACCCAGTACTTC.

The chain carries TRBV24-1 and TRBJ2-1; TRBD1 agrees at 8 bases. The V segment lost 4 bases and the J segment 6 bases; nucleotides outside the gene matches: 4. Per germline, CDR1 KGHDR and CDR2 SFDVKD. The CDR3 runs to 14 residues. CDR3 DNA: TGTGCCACCAGTGACAGGGGGCAGGGCAATGAGCAGTTCTTC. Translated, it gives CATSDRGQGNEQFF.

The chain has TRBV6-5 and TRBJ1-2; 9 nucleotides line up with TRBD1. The J segment lost 4 bases and the V segment lost 8 bases, leaving 8 bases of the junction unmatched. This CDR3 comprises 14 residues. CDR1 MNHEY and CDR2 SVGAGI come from the germline V gene. The CDR3 nucleotides are TGTGCCAGCGTTACAGGGGGCGGCTCCTATGGCTACACCTTC. It encodes CASVTGGGSYGYTF.

This sequence joins TRBV6-5 and TRBJ1-3, with 7 bases fitting TRBD1. J gave up 1 base and V 0 bases, and 0 bases lay outside the gene matches. This CDR3 contains 15 residues. Germline CDR1 reads MNHEY; CDR2 reads SVGAGI. DNA for the CDR3: TGTGCCAGCAGTTACTCGACAGGGTCTGGAAACACCATATATTTT. It encodes CASSYSTGSGNTIYF.

This chain uses TRBV13 with TRBJ2-7; D perhaps matches TRBD1 (5 bases). V lost 4 bases, J lost 4 bases, and 11 bases lay in between. CDR3 length: 13 amino acids. Germline V gene sequence: CDR1 PRHDT, CDR2 FYEKMQ (reference sequence). The CDR3 here is CASSSDRFYEQYF. DNA for the CDR3: TGTGCCAGCAGCTCAGACAGATTTTACGAGCAGTACTTC.

CDR3: CASSEFGVVQQYV. Written as DNA, the CDR3 is TGTGCCAGCAGTGAATTCGGAGTCGTCCAGCAGTACGTC. The V call is TRBV6-1, the J call TRBJ2-7, with unresolved D. V was shortened by 2 bases and J by 8 bases, with 13 bases between the two germline ends. The CDR3 is 13 residues long. From germline, CDR1 is MNHNS and CDR2 SASEGT.

The V call is TRBV2, the J call TRBJ1-5; the D gene is possibly TRBD1 (6 bases). In germline, CDR1 is SNHLY, CDR2 FYNNEI. V was clipped by 5 bases and J by 0 bases, with 14 bases between them. The CDR3 has 16 amino acids. The CDR3 spells CASSIRGENSNQPQHF. In nucleotides, the CDR3 is TGTGCCAGCAGTATCAGGGGCGAGAATAGCAATCAGCCCCAGCATTTT. The full variable domain, in which reference TRBV2 and TRBJ1-5 provide the parts outside the CDR3, is EPEVTQTPSHQVTQMGQEVILRCVPISNHLYFYWYRQILGQKVEFLVSFYNNEISEKSEIFDDQFSVERPDGSNFTLKIRSTKLEDSAMYFCASSIRGENSNQPQHFGDGTRLSIL.

The chain uses TRBV18 and TRBJ2-7; weak D call: TRBD1 (6 bases). Trimming stripped 1 base from V and 3 bases from J, with 7 bases between. Per the germline V gene, CDR1 is KGHSH and CDR2 is LQKENI. The CDR3 sequence is 13 residues long. CDR3 sequence (DNA): TGTGCCAGCTCACCACAACAGGGCTACGAGCAGTACGTC. This sequence encodes CASSPQQGYEQYV.

The V and J genes are TRBV15 and TRBJ2-1; 8 bases are a match to TRBD1. V shed 1 base, J shed 8 bases, and the junction held 10 bases outside the gene matches. Germline CDR1 reads LNHNV; CDR2 reads YYDKDF (reference sequence). This CDR3 comprises 16 residues. The CDR3 sequence is CATSRAGGTGGYEQFF. CDR3 DNA: TGTGCCACCAGCAGAGCTGGTGGAACAGGGGGGTATGAGCAGTTCTTC.

The chain uses TRBV3-1 (or the pseudogene TRBV3-2) and TRBJ1-4; 9 bases map to TRBD1. CDR3 length: 16 amino acids. The V gene end was trimmed by 1 base and the J gene end by 8 bases; junction bases not matched to a gene: 8. Germline CDR1 LGHDT, CDR2 YNNKEL (reference sequence). CDR3 sequence: CASSQGPGQGSEKLFF. CDR3 coding DNA: TGTGCCAGCAGCCAAGGTCCCGGACAGGGGTCCGAAAAACTGTTTTTT.

The chain is built from TRBV18 and TRBJ2-3, with 8 bases matching TRBD1. The CDR3 is made up of 16 amino acids. The junction had 5 bases not matched to a gene; V was cut back by 1 base and J by 2 bases. Germline loops: CDR1 KGHSH, CDR2 LQKENI. The CDR3 nucleotides are TGTGCCAGCTCACCACGGACAGGGCTTGACACAGATACGCAGTATTTT. Translating gives CASSPRTGLDTDTQYF.

This clone was counted a few times. CDR3 DNA sequence: TGTGCCAGCACCGAAGGAGGTTACGAGCAGTACTTC. Translated: CASTEGGYEQYF. The rearrangement links TRBV2 to TRBJ2-7, with D possibly TRBD2 on 5 matching bases. CDR1 is SNHLY and CDR2 is FYNNEI in the germline V gene. With 7 bases removed from V and 4 bases from J, the gap between germline ends came to 11 bases. There are 12 residues in the CDR3.

CDR3 amino acids: CASSYRGGQPQHF. The CDR3 DNA reads as TGTGCCAGCAGTTACCGGGGGGGGCAGCCCCAGCATTTT. The chain carries TRBV6-5 and TRBJ1-5; tentatively, D is TRBD1 (5 bases). The CDR3 is 13 amino acids. Germline CDR1 reads MNHEY; CDR2 reads SVGAGI. V lost 2 bases and J lost 7, with 9 bases in between.

This clone was detected only a few times. This chain links TRBV6-4 with TRBJ1-2; D uncertain. The CDR3 has 15 residues. Per germline, CDR1 MRHNA and CDR2 SNTAGT. The ends were cut back, 2 bases at V and 8 bases at J, with 18 bases in the middle. CDR3 protein: CASSDGVHTAGGYTF. The CDR3 DNA reads as TGTGCCAGCAGTGACGGTGTCCATACGGCAGGCGGCTACACCTTC.

The V call is TRBV7-2, the J call TRBJ1-1; the D gene is possibly TRBD1 (5 bases). Germline-derived CDR1 and CDR2 are SGHTA and FQGNSA. This CDR3 is 15 amino acids long. V was pared by 1 base and J by 0 bases, with 9 bases between. CDR3 region: CASSLGGRVNTEAFF. The CDR3 DNA is TGTGCCAGCAGCTTAGGGGGCAGGGTGAACACTGAAGCTTTCTTT.

The CDR3 here is CASSLEQRGYTF. CDR3 nucleotide sequence: TGTGCCAGCAGCTTAGAACAGAGGGGCTACACCTTC. The rearrangement joins TRBV7-9 to TRBJ1-2, with D uncertain. Germline CDR1 and CDR2: SEHNR and FQNEAQ (reference sequence). The CDR3 is made up of 12 amino acids. V shed 1 base and J shed 8 bases, with 8 bases lying between them.

This clone came up a few times. J is TRBJ2-7 and V is TRBV7-9; tentatively, D is TRBD1 (6 bases). V was trimmed by 1 base and J by 6 bases, leaving 13 bases between them. The CDR3 is 14 amino acids. Per germline, CDR1 SEHNR and CDR2 FQNEAQ (reference sequence). CDR3 amino acids: CASSLGGLGSEQYF. In DNA form, the CDR3 reads TGTGCCAGCAGCTTAGGGGGGCTGGGTAGCGAGCAGTACTTC.

The V and J genes are TRBV5-8 and TRBJ2-3; no definite D call. V lost 4 bases, J lost 8 bases, and 8 bases lay in between. Germline V gene data show CDR1 as SGHTS and CDR2 as YDEGEE. The CDR3 spans 11 residues. CDR3: CASSPDRTQYF. Written as DNA, the CDR3 is TGTGCCAGCAGCCCTGATCGTACGCAGTATTTT.

The chain is built from TRBV6-5 and TRBJ2-7; D unclear. The germline V and J ends were trimmed by 0 bases and 2 bases, with 14 bases remaining between them. Germline lookup yields CDR1 MNHEY and CDR2 SVGAGI. This CDR3 comprises 16 residues. In DNA form, the CDR3 reads TGTGCCAGCAGTTACTCGACCATTGGGAAGGCCTACGAGCAGTACTTC. Translation gives CASSYSTIGKAYEQYF.

The V and J genes are TRBV10-3 and TRBJ1-2; TRBD1 is a possible D gene (5 bases). CDR1 and CDR2 (germline): ENHRY, SYGVKD. Trimming removed 4 bases at V and 6 bases at J, with 9 bases between. CDR3 size: 12 residues. The CDR3 coding sequence is TGTGCCATCAGTGCGCAGGGCGATGGCTACACCTTC. Protein product: CAISAQGDGYTF.

V is TRBV5-4 and J is TRBJ1-4; D perhaps matches TRBD1 (5 bases). This CDR3 has 16 residues. The V gene lost 2 bases and the J gene lost 0 bases, with 11 bases spanning the gap. CDR1 is SGHNT and CDR2 is YYREEE in the germline V gene (reference sequence). The CDR3, as DNA: TGTGCCAGCAGCTTCGGGGGTCATTCAACTAATGAAAAACTGTTTTTT. It yields the protein CASSFGGHSTNEKLFF.

This clone was seen just once. The chain combines TRBV7-3 with TRBJ2-5, with TRBD2 matching over 11 bases. After removal of 8 bases from V and 2 bases from J, the junction contained 4 bases not matched to a gene. The CDR3 is 14 amino acids. Germline V CDR1 and CDR2: SGHTA, FQGTGA. This chain's CDR3 is CASSPSGGQETQYF. The DNA of the CDR3 is TGTGCCAGCTCCCCTAGCGGGGGGCAAGAGACCCAGTACTTC.

The genes are TRBV9 and TRBJ2-2; weak D call: TRBD1 (6 bases). The CDR3 sequence is 14 residues long. Germline assignment: CDR1 SGDLS and CDR2 YYNGEE. Trimming removed 4 bases at V and 7 bases at J, with 14 bases between. The CDR3 DNA reads as TGTGCCAGCAGCATTACAGGGTTGGGCGGGGAGCTGTTTTTT. Translated, it gives CASSITGLGGELFF.